This T cell receptor beta chain was captured by sequencing in a study of PD-L1 blockade in urothelial cancer. Study-wide background: Prior chemotherapy ranged from 0 to 3 regimens per patient. Analyses were performed on blood at 3 weeks after treatment start (the second dose) and at 6 weeks. Study-level points and caveats: Blood clones associated with the tumor expanded more at 3 weeks in durable-benefit patients.

Data came from immunoSEQ multiplex PCR; TCRdb stores just in-frame clones and leaves some out. The sample records 20,000 to 25,000 clones, about 93% being singletons. A remark on this clone: Its antigen remains unidentified.

Germline-derived CDR1 and CDR2 are SNHLY and FYNNEI. The CDR3 totals 14 residues. Trimming removed 1 base at V and 4 bases at J, with 11 bases between. Time point in this sample: peripheral blood 6 weeks after treatment start. Pretreatment sampling and on-treatment sampling together yielded between 1 and 8 samples for each patient. The source of this sequence is a woman in her sixties with urothelial cancer. V is TRBV2 and J is TRBJ2-7; possible D gene TRBD1, 5 bases. The sequencing used PBMCs, collected around atezolizumab (anti-PD-L1) treatment. The CDR3 nucleotides read TGTGCCAGCAGTGAAGGGGTGACAGTTTACGAGCAGTACTTC. Translating gives CASSEGVTVYEQYF.